The 32 T cell receptor beta chains presented below share a single source sample, sequenced in a study of cytomegalovirus exposure and HLA in healthy donors. Primers: 60 Vbeta forward and 13 Jbeta reverse. Generated by immunoSEQ multiplex PCR, the TCRdb table keeps only in-frame clones and is missing some. This sample has around 140,000 clones, with around three fifths found just once. Input material: PBMCs. Receptor source: a woman aged 40 to 50 in good health and CMV-seronegative.

This clone was found a few times. CDR3 residues: CASSEGTSGDTDTQYF. Here the CDR3 DNA reads TGCGCCAGCAGCGAGGGGACTAGCGGGGACACAGATACGCAGTATTTT. The J gene is TRBJ2-3, the V gene TRBV5-1; 13 nucleotides match TRBD2. Germline lookup yields CDR1 SGHRS and CDR2 YFSETQ. There are 16 residues in the CDR3. V dropped 4 bases and J dropped 2; count of bases not matched to a gene: 4.

V and J are TRBV29-1 and TRBJ1-2; no definite D call. Deletions cut 4 bases from V and 1 base from J, with 13 bases between. Germline assignment: CDR1 SQVTM and CDR2 ANQGSEA. The CDR3 extends over 14 amino acids. CDR3 in DNA: TGCAGCGTTGGCCCCGGGAGCCGTAACTATGGCTACACCTTC. Protein product: CSVGPGSRNYGYTF.

The chain links TRBV11-2 to TRBJ1-4, with D possibly being TRBD1 (6 bases). Germline V gives CDR1 SGHAT, CDR2 FQNNGV. Trimming removed 10 bases from V and 10 bases from J, with 25 bases in between. This CDR3 is built from 15 residues. The CDR3 sequence is CATQSGAVATGKLFF. The CDR3 nucleotides read TGTGCCACCCAGTCCGGGGCCGTTGCGACAGGAAAACTGTTTTTT.

The CDR3 loop reads CASSLTPGQGPYEQYF. CDR3 nucleotides: TGTGCCAGCAGCTTAACTCCTGGACAGGGTCCCTACGAGCAGTACTTC. The chain couples TRBV7-3 to TRBJ2-7, with 8 bases aligning to TRBD1. Trimming cost V 0 bases and J 2 bases; bases outside gene matches: 6. Germline V gene data show CDR1 as SGHTA and CDR2 as FQGTGA. This CDR3 has 16 amino acids.

This rearrangement joins TRBV12-5 to TRBJ1-1; D uncertain. Germline assignment: CDR1 LGHNT and CDR2 FRNRAP. The CDR3 spans 13 residues. With 0 bases removed from V and 1 base from J, the gap between germline ends came to 3 bases. The CDR3 DNA is TGTGCTAGTGGTTTGGTAGCGAACACTGAAGCTTTCTTT. It is translated as CASGLVANTEAFF.

This chain uses TRBV28 with TRBJ1-2; D ambiguous. Germline V gene data show CDR1 as MDHEN and CDR2 as SYDVKM. Trimming pared 0 bases from V and 2 bases from J, leaving 10 bases between. This CDR3 region has 15 residues. The chain's CDR3 is CASSLWGKSNYGYTF. Here the CDR3 DNA reads TGTGCCAGCAGTTTATGGGGCAAAAGCAACTATGGCTACACCTTC.

Note on this clone: This sample includes further DNA sequences coding for the same CDR3. The chain links TRBV19 to TRBJ2-7, with 10 bases aligning to TRBD1. Losses at the gene ends were 3 bases for V and 3 bases for J; bases not matched to a gene: 2. The CDR3 totals 14 residues. CDR1 is LNHDA, CDR2 SQIVND, per germline (reference sequence). CDR3: CASSIGTGDYEQYF. CDR3 DNA sequence: TGTGCCAGTAGTATCGGGACAGGGGACTACGAGCAGTACTTC.

The rearrangement uses TRBV4-2 and TRBJ1-1; a possible D gene is TRBD1 (5 bases). Germline V gene sequence: CDR1 LGHNA, CDR2 YNFKEQ. The ends were cut back, 0 bases at V and 4 bases at J, with 18 bases in the middle. This CDR3 contains 17 residues. The CDR3 loop is CASSQDPTGRRRTEAFF. CDR3 bases: TGTGCCAGCAGCCAAGATCCCACAGGACGGCGGCGCACTGAAGCTTTCTTT.

The V gene is TRBV27, the J gene TRBJ1-2, with a tentative D call TRBD1 (6 bases). Trimming left V 0 bases short and J 6 bases short, with 20 bases between. The CDR3 extends over 17 amino acids. The germline CDR1 and CDR2 sequences are MNHEY and SMNVEV (reference sequence). CDR3 DNA: TGTGCCAGCAGTTTATCGGCCCAACAGGGATTGGGGGATGGCTACACCTTC. It codes for CASSLSAQQGLGDGYTF.

This chain uses TRBV29-1 with TRBJ1-5, with a weak D call TRBD1 (6 bases). The germline V and J ends were trimmed by 4 bases and 5 bases, with 9 bases remaining between them. The CDR3 extends over 12 amino acids. The V gene's germline CDR1 is SQVTM and CDR2 ANQGSEA. The CDR3 is CSVGAGDQPQHF. CDR3 coding DNA: TGCAGCGTTGGAGCAGGGGATCAGCCCCAGCATTTT. Using reference TRBV29-1 and TRBJ1-5 for the parts outside the CDR3, the full variable domain is SAVISQKPSRDICQRGTSLTIQCQVDSQVTMMFWYRQQPGQSLTLIATANQGSEATYESGFVIDKFPISRPNLTFSTLTVSNMSPEDSSIYLCSVGAGDQPQHFGDGTRLSIL.

The chain employs TRBV5-6 and TRBJ1-2; D is perhaps TRBD1 (6 bases). From germline, CDR1 is SGHDT and CDR2 YYEEEE. The ends were cut back, 0 bases at V and 7 bases at J, with 13 bases in the middle. The CDR3 length is 14 residues. DNA for the CDR3: TGTGCCAGCAGCTTGGCATGGGGGGGGCCTGGCTACACCTTC. Its translation: CASSLAWGGPGYTF. Full variable domain (rest looked up from reference TRBV5-6 and TRBJ1-2): DAGVTQSPTHLIKTRGQQVTLRCSPKSGHDTVSWYQQALGQGPQFIFQYYEEEERQRGNFPDRFSGHQFPNYSSELNVNALLLGDSALYLCASSLAWGGPGYTFGSGTRLTVV.

The chain couples TRBV28 to TRBJ1-5, with D possibly matching TRBD1 (6 bases). V was clipped by 2 bases and J by 1 base, with 18 bases between them. Germline V gene sequence: CDR1 MDHEN, CDR2 SYDVKM. CDR3 length: 18 residues. The CDR3 loop is CASSLLPGARVSNQPQHF. The DNA of the CDR3 is TGTGCCAGCAGTTTACTCCCAGGGGCCCGCGTGAGCAATCAGCCCCAGCATTTT.

The V and J genes are TRBV21-1 and TRBJ1-1; TRBD1 is the table's D call, not checked against the DNA. TRBV21-1 is a known pseudogene. The CDR3 length is 16 residues. The CDR3 nucleotides read TGTGCCAGGAACAGGGGGCCTCACCCTTTGAACACTGAAGCTTTCTTT. This sequence encodes CARNRGPHPLNTEAFF.

The rearrangement joins TRBV5-1 to TRBJ2-7; 8 bases are shared with TRBD2. CDR3 length: 15 amino acids. The ends lost 6 bases at V and 7 bases at J; junction bases unmatched: 15. Germline V gene data show CDR1 as SGHRS and CDR2 as YFSETQ. CDR3 residues: CASTPEAGLAEEQYF. The CDR3 DNA reads TGCGCCAGCACCCCCGAGGCCGGACTAGCCGAAGAGCAGTACTTC.

This clone was observed a single time. The genes are TRBV7-2 and TRBJ1-1, with 8 bases matching TRBD1. V dropped 2 bases and J dropped 0; count of bases not matched to a gene: 8. Looked up from germline, CDR1 is SGHTA and CDR2 is FQGNSA. This CDR3 has 17 amino acids. CDR3 protein: CASSLRTGIVMNTEAFF. The CDR3 nucleotides are TGTGCCAGCAGCTTAAGGACAGGGATCGTGATGAACACTGAAGCTTTCTTT.

This clone was counted once. V usage is TRBV18 and J usage is TRBJ2-1, with 10 bases aligning to TRBD2. The CDR3 totals 16 residues. Germline V CDR1 and CDR2: KGHSH, LQKENI. With 6 bases clipped from V and 6 bases from J, the junction kept 11 bases outside the gene matches. CDR3 protein: CASSRERGGFSNEQFF. The DNA for the CDR3 is TGTGCCAGCTCCCGAGAGCGGGGGGGCTTCTCCAATGAGCAGTTCTTC.

The chain joins TRBV5-4 to TRBJ1-1, with D unclear. This CDR3 has 12 amino acids. The V gene's germline CDR1 is SGHNT and CDR2 YYREEE (reference sequence). V lost 0 bases and J 9 bases, leaving 9 bases between the germline ends. CDR3 loop: CASSLEGVKAFF. Written as DNA, the CDR3 is TGTGCCAGCAGCTTGGAGGGAGTGAAAGCTTTCTTT. Variable domain in full (rest from reference TRBV5-4 and TRBJ1-1): ETGVTQSPTHLIKTRGQQVTLRCSSQSGHNTVSWYQQALGQGPQFIFQYYREEENGRGNFPPRFSGLQFPNYSSELNVNALELDDSALYLCASSLEGVKAFFGQGTRLTVV.

The sample holds a few counts of this clone. Different DNA sequences within this sample yield the same CDR3. The V gene is TRBV9, the J gene TRBJ2-1; no definite D call. Per germline, CDR1 SGDLS and CDR2 YYNGEE. Trimming removed 0 bases at V and 10 bases at J, with 5 bases between. The CDR3 extends over 11 amino acids. The CDR3 spells CASSVAGEQFF. As DNA, the CDR3 is TGTGCCAGCAGCGTAGCCGGGGAGCAGTTCTTC.

The chain employs TRBV18 and TRBJ1-1; a possible D gene is TRBD1 (6 bases). Germline-derived CDR1 and CDR2 are KGHSH and LQKENI. The CDR3 extends over 15 amino acids. V lost 5 bases and J lost 1, with 14 bases in between. The CDR3 DNA reads TGTGCCAGCTCAGGACAGTTAAGCAGGAACACTGAAGCTTTCTTT. Its translation: CASSGQLSRNTEAFF.

This chain uses TRBV11-2 with TRBJ2-2; 7 positions match TRBD1. In germline, CDR1 is SGHAT, CDR2 FQNNGV. After removal of 5 bases from V and 7 bases from J, the junction contained 22 bases not matched to a gene. The CDR3 runs 19 residues. The CDR3 protein is CASSPGILRTGARGGELFF. The DNA of the CDR3 is TGTGCCAGCAGCCCAGGTATATTGAGGACAGGAGCTCGCGGCGGGGAGCTGTTTTTT.

V usage is TRBV30 and J usage is TRBJ2-3; 11 bases align to TRBD1. The V and J ends lost 2 bases and 5 bases, in that order; junction bases with no gene match: 6. The germline V gene has CDR1 GTSNPN and CDR2 SVGIG (reference sequence). The CDR3 runs 15 residues. The CDR3 protein is CAWSLGTGGRDTQYF. CDR3 DNA sequence: TGTGCCTGGAGTCTGGGGACAGGGGGTAGAGATACGCAGTATTTT.

V gene TRBV19 combines with J gene TRBJ1-2; the D is unclear. The V and J ends lost 3 bases and 4 bases respectively, with 15 bases between them. Germline V gene data show CDR1 as LNHDA and CDR2 as SQIVND (reference sequence). This CDR3 is built from 15 residues. The CDR3 reads CASSIRYHDLYGYTF. CDR3 sequence (DNA): TGTGCCAGTAGTATCCGGTATCACGATCTCTATGGCTACACCTTC.

There are a few counts of this clone. This sequence joins TRBV18 and TRBJ2-2; possible D gene TRBD1, 8 bases. CDR1 and CDR2 from the germline V gene are KGHSH and LQKENI. The ends were cut back, 2 bases at V and 3 bases at J, with 13 bases in the middle. The CDR3 spans 16 residues. The CDR3 sequence is CASSPRTGRDTGELFF. The CDR3 DNA sequence: TGTGCCAGCTCACCAAGGACAGGGAGGGACACCGGGGAGCTGTTTTTT.

This sequence joins TRBV5-1 and TRBJ1-4; D perhaps matches TRBD1 (5 bases). The CDR3 loop spans 15 amino acids. The ends were cut back, 4 bases at V and 8 bases at J, with 18 bases in the middle. Germline V gene data show CDR1 as SGHRS and CDR2 as YFSETQ. CDR3 sequence reads: CASSRGSPGGEKLFF. The CDR3 nucleotides read TGCGCCAGCAGCCGGGGGTCCCCTGGAGGGGAAAAACTGTTTTTT.

V is TRBV7-8 and J is TRBJ2-3; tentatively, D is TRBD1 (6 bases). The CDR3 is 16 amino acids. V was shortened by 6 bases and J by 6 bases, with 22 bases between the two germline ends. Germline V gene sequence: CDR1 SGHVS, CDR2 FQNEAQ. CDR3 protein: CASSLRDNQVRDTQYF. DNA of the CDR3: TGTGCCAGCAGTCTCCGGGACAACCAAGTAAGGGATACGCAGTATTTT. The full variable domain, completed using reference TRBV7-8 and TRBJ2-3, is GAGVSQSPRYKVAKRGQDVALRCDPISGHVSLFWYQQALGQGPEFLTYFQNEAQLDKSGLPSDRFFAERPEGSVSTLKIQRTQQEDSAVYLCASSLRDNQVRDTQYFGPGTRLTVL.

This chain connects TRBV11-2 to TRBJ1-1; possibly TRBD1 for D (5 bases). With 2 bases removed from V and 3 bases from J, the gap between germline ends came to 16 bases. The germline CDR1 and CDR2 sequences are SGHAT and FQNNGV. The CDR3 totals 16 residues. The CDR3 region has the DNA TGTGCCAGCAGCTTACTCAAAAGTAGGGGTGACACTGAAGCTTTCTTT. Protein sequence: CASSLLKSRGDTEAFF.

The chain recombines TRBV7-2 with TRBJ2-5, with 12 bases identical to TRBD2. The CDR3 is made up of 17 amino acids. Germline CDR1 reads SGHTA; CDR2 reads FQGNSA. V dropped 5 bases and J dropped 3; count of bases not matched to a gene: 10. The CDR3 nucleotides are TGTGCCAGCAGCCCGAGACTAGCGGGGGAGGCGAAAGAGACCCAGTACTTC. It translates to CASSPRLAGEAKETQYF.

Worth noting for this clone: The junction departs from the called germline gene at one end, perhaps through a read error. The rearrangement joins TRBV7-9 to TRBJ1-6; 8 bases map to TRBD1. The CDR3 has 15 residues. Germline V gene sequence: CDR1 SEHNR, CDR2 FQNEAQ (reference sequence). The CDR3 DNA reads as TGTACCAGCAGCTTCCTTGGGACAGGTGATTCACCCCTCCACTTT. It specifies CTSSFLGTGDSPLHF.

The rearrangement joins TRBV18 to TRBJ1-1; TRBD1 agrees at 9 bases. CDR1 KGHSH and CDR2 LQKENI come from the germline V gene. The CDR3 consists of 15 residues. V shed 3 bases, J shed 1 base, and the junction held 3 bases outside the gene matches. Here the CDR3 DNA reads TGTGCCAGCTCACCGGTGGGACAGGGGAACACTGAAGCTTTCTTT. Protein product: CASSPVGQGNTEAFF.

The V and J genes are TRBV6-5 and TRBJ2-5; no clear D gene. The CDR3 covers 15 residues. Germline assignment: CDR1 MNHEY and CDR2 SVGAGI. Deletions cut 6 bases from V and 4 bases from J, with 18 bases between. The CDR3 loop is CASSRDLGESETQYF. The DNA of the CDR3 is TGTGCCAGCAGCCGAGATCTAGGCGAGTCAGAGACCCAGTACTTC.

This clone was observed a few times. The chain combines TRBV7-9 with TRBJ1-2, with 8 bases matching TRBD1. J lost 6 bases, V lost 5 bases, and 5 bases had no gene match. The CDR3 sequence is 13 residues long. CDR1 and CDR2 from the germline V gene are SEHNR and FQNEAQ (reference sequence). This CDR3 reads CASSPAGGHGYTF. In DNA, the CDR3 is TGTGCCAGCAGCCCAGCAGGGGGCCATGGCTACACCTTC.

This clone was seen a few times. V usage is TRBV27 and J usage is TRBJ1-1; 8 bases line up with TRBD1. CDR1 MNHEY and CDR2 SMNVEV come from the germline V gene (reference sequence). The ends lost 4 bases at V and 0 bases at J; junction bases unmatched: 7. This CDR3 is built from 16 residues. The CDR3 sequence is CASSYQGAGMNTEAFF. Here the CDR3 DNA reads TGTGCCAGCAGTTATCAGGGGGCAGGTATGAACACTGAAGCTTTCTTT.